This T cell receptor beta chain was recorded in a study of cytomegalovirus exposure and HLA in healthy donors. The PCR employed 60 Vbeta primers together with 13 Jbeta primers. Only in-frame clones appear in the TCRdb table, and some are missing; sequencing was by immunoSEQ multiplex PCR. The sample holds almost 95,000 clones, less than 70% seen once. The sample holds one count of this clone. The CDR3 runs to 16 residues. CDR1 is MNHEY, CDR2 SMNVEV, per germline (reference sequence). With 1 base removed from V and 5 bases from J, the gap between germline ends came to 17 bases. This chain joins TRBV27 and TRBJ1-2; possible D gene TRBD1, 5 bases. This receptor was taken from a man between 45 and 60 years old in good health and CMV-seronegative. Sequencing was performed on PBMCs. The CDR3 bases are TGTGCCAGCAGTTTATTCTCTTCCGGGGGATATTATGGCTACACCTTC. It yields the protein CASSLFSSGGYYGYTF.